This record looks at one TCR beta chain sequence and its context. What it recognizes is unknown. Per the germline V gene, CDR1 is SNHLY and CDR2 is FYNNEI. V lost 8 bases to trimming and J lost 5 bases; unmatched junction nucleotides: 9. This CDR3 contains 14 residues. The data stem from a study of graft-versus-host responses after intestinal transplantation. The assay was immunoSEQ multiplex PCR, and TCRdb's table has in-frame clones only and misses some. The sample shows 40,000 to 55,000 clones, roughly nine tenths of them seen only once. This clonotype was sampled from a human donor who was the organ donor for an intestinal transplant. The genes are TRBV2 and TRBJ1-2; 9 positions agree with TRBD1. The sequencing here drew on unstimulated CD4+ T cells sorted from spleen or lymph node cells, taken before transplant. CDR3 coding DNA: TGTGCCAGCCTCTTTGGGACAGGGATGTATGGCTACACCTTC. Translated: CASLFGTGMYGYTF. Full variable domain (remainder filled in from reference TRBV2 and TRBJ1-2): EPEVTQTPSHQVTQMGQEVILRCVPISNHLYFYWYRQILGQKVEFLVSFYNNEISEKSEIFDDQFSVERPDGSNFTLKIRSTKLEDSAMYFCASLFGTGMYGYTFGSGTRLTVV.